This T cell receptor (beta chain) was retrieved from a study of Ad26.COV2.S vaccination and SARS-CoV-2 variants. Study-wide background: In the study, Ad26.COV2.S was injected intramuscularly once, or twice 56 days apart. Study-wide points: Spike-specific TCR breadth was greater in vaccine than placebo recipients. For non-spike TCRs, breadth in vaccine recipients resembled that in placebo recipients.

Comment on this clone: Its specificity is not known.

Losses at the gene ends were 0 bases for V and 6 bases for J; bases not matched to a gene: 4. Per the germline V gene, CDR1 is SQVTM and CDR2 is ANQGSEA. This CDR3 is 13 amino acids long. Sequencing was performed with immunoSEQ multiplex PCR; in TCRdb, only in-frame clones are kept and a portion is missing. This sample has 300,000 to 400,000 clones, with roughly 84% found just once. Treatment meaning: around 19 received Ad26.COV2.S at low or high dose, single or two shots; about 5 received placebo; per-sample allocation not given. Sampling happened 63 days after the first vaccine or placebo injection. Donor was an adult aged 18-55 years in Boston.

The chain joins TRBV29-1 to TRBJ1-2; the match to TRBD1 covers 7 bases. The TCR sequence derives from a person aged 18-65 years who received the Ad26.COV2.S COVID-19 vaccine or a placebo. The specimen was peripheral blood, collected in a trial of Ad26.COV2.S vaccine versus placebo. The CDR3 reads CSVEEDRVHGYTF. In DNA form, the CDR3 reads TGCAGCGTTGAAGAAGACAGGGTACATGGCTACACCTTC.